Shown below are 21 T cell receptor beta chains from a single sample sequenced in a study of blood T cell repertoires in COVID-19. The assay was immunoSEQ multiplex PCR, and TCRdb's table has in-frame clones only and misses some. The repertoire holds about 160,000 clones, with less than 90% as singletons. The sequencing sample was made of peripheral blood. The source of these receptors is a woman between 65 and 79 years old with acute or convalescent COVID-19.

This chain connects TRBV5-4 to TRBJ1-2; D remains unclear. V shed 1 base and J shed 0 bases, with 10 bases lying between them. The CDR3 has 15 residues. CDR1 is SGHNT and CDR2 is YYREEE in the germline V gene (reference sequence). The CDR3 DNA reads TGTGCCAGCAGCTTGAACCCCGGAGCTAACTATGGCTACACCTTC. It specifies CASSLNPGANYGYTF. The variable domain in full, completed from reference TRBV5-4 and TRBJ1-2, reads ETGVTQSPTHLIKTRGQQVTLRCSSQSGHNTVSWYQQALGQGPQFIFQYYREEENGRGNFPPRFSGLQFPNYSSELNVNALELDDSALYLCASSLNPGANYGYTFGSGTRLTVV.

The genes are TRBV6-5 and TRBJ1-3, with D unclear. In germline, CDR1 is MNHEY, CDR2 SVGAGI. Trimming cost V 2 bases and J 2 bases, with 7 bases left between them. The CDR3 contains 14 residues. As DNA, the CDR3 is TGTGCCAGCAGTTACCGCGGGGCTGGAAACACCATATATTTT. Residues: CASSYRGAGNTIYF.

CDR3 protein: CASSSGTGDVGKLFF. The CDR3 coding sequence is TGTGCCAGCAGTTCCGGGACAGGGGACGTGGGAAAACTGTTTTTT. The gene calls are TRBV6-5 and TRBJ1-4; 10 bases are shared with TRBD1. This CDR3 comprises 15 residues. Losses at the gene ends were 4 bases for V and 10 bases for J; bases not matched to a gene: 9. CDR1 and CDR2 (germline): MNHEY, SVGAGI.

Concerning this clone itself: The sample holds other DNA sequences that translate to the same CDR3. The chain couples TRBV2 to TRBJ1-2, with TRBD1 as a possible D gene (6 bases). The CDR3 is 13 residues long. Germline V gene sequence: CDR1 SNHLY, CDR2 FYNNEI. Trimming removed 5 bases at V and 2 bases at J, with 9 bases between. In DNA form, the CDR3 reads TGTGCCAGCAGTTTGGACAGCAACTATGGCTACACCTTC. It is translated as CASSLDSNYGYTF.

The chain joins TRBV9 to TRBJ2-1; TRBD1 matches at 7 bases. V dropped 1 base and J dropped 4; count of bases not matched to a gene: 2. CDR3 length equals 14 residues. Germline CDR1 is SGDLS and CDR2 is YYNGEE. The CDR3 spells CASSVLQGYNEQFF. The CDR3 coding sequence is TGTGCCAGCAGCGTATTACAGGGGTACAATGAGCAGTTCTTC.

This rearrangement joins TRBV6-2 or TRBV6-3 to TRBJ2-4; a weak D match, TRBD1 (6 bases). Germline-derived CDR1 and CDR2 are MNHEY and SVGEGT. CDR3 length equals 11 residues. V shed 5 bases and J shed 12 bases, with 11 bases lying between them. Written as DNA, the CDR3 is TGTGCCAGCAGTCACGGACAGAATCAGTACTTC. Protein: CASSHGQNQYF.

This clone is a singleton in its sample. This chain joins TRBV6-2 or TRBV6-3 and TRBJ2-7; no clear D gene. CDR3 length: 14 amino acids. The V and J ends lost 2 bases and 4 bases respectively, with 12 bases between them. Per germline, CDR1 MNHEY and CDR2 SVGEGT. The CDR3 DNA reads TGTGCCAGCAGTTACCTCACGGGTGGGTACGAGCAGTACTTC. Amino acid sequence: CASSYLTGGYEQYF.

V and J are TRBV6-4 and TRBJ2-2; no reliable D call. Per the germline V gene, CDR1 is MRHNA and CDR2 is SNTAGT. This CDR3 is 17 amino acids long. V lost 3 bases and J 3 bases, leaving 17 bases between the germline ends. DNA for the CDR3: TGTGCCAGCAGTGATCGCCCAGGTTCCGCTTACACCGGGGAGCTGTTTTTT. This sequence encodes CASSDRPGSAYTGELFF.

The J gene is TRBJ2-5, the V gene TRBV7-9; a possible D gene is TRBD1 (5 bases). Germline V gene sequence: CDR1 SEHNR, CDR2 FQNEAQ (reference sequence). Trimming left V 6 bases short and J 0 bases short, with 14 bases between. The CDR3 sequence is 15 residues long. CDR3 coding DNA: TGTGCCAGCAGAAGATGGGGCAGCGACCAAGAGACCCAGTACTTC. Translating gives CASRRWGSDQETQYF.

The chain has TRBV12-3 or TRBV12-4 and TRBJ1-1; D is undetermined. Trimming shortened V by 7 bases and J by 5 bases, and 11 bases separated the two germline ends. This CDR3 has 12 amino acids. CDR3: CASNLSPTEAFF. The CDR3 DNA reads TGTGCCAGCAATCTAAGCCCAACTGAAGCTTTCTTT.

The J gene is TRBJ1-2, the V gene TRBV9, with D uncertain. Germline lookup yields CDR1 SGDLS and CDR2 YYNGEE. The CDR3 is made up of 13 amino acids. Trimming left V 1 base short and J 2 bases short, with 6 bases between. The CDR3 DNA reads as TGTGCCAGCAGCGTAACGGGGAACTATGGCTACACCTTC. It is translated as CASSVTGNYGYTF.

CDR3 nucleotides: TGTGCCAGTAGGGCCTCAGGGGTCAAGTCTGAAGCTTTCTTT. It is translated as CASRASGVKSEAFF. V is TRBV19 and J is TRBJ1-1, with D possibly being TRBD1 (6 bases). The germline V gene has CDR1 LNHDA and CDR2 SQIVND (reference sequence). This CDR3 has 14 amino acids. V was cut by 6 bases and J by 6 bases, with 17 bases left in between.

The J gene is TRBJ2-6, the V gene TRBV30; 11 bases line up with TRBD1. The CDR3 is made up of 20 amino acids. The germline V gene has CDR1 GTSNPN and CDR2 SVGIG (reference sequence). The J segment lost 4 bases and the V segment lost 0 bases, leaving 14 bases of the junction unmatched. The CDR3 spells CAWSVPRADRGRSGANVLTF. The CDR3 DNA is TGTGCCTGGAGTGTACCCCGGGCGGACAGGGGGCGCTCCGGGGCCAACGTCCTGACTTTC.

V gene TRBV7-2 combines with J gene TRBJ2-4; D might be TRBD2 (6 bases). From germline, CDR1 is SGHTA and CDR2 FQGNSA. The CDR3 sequence is 18 residues long. V lost 5 bases, J lost 3 bases, and 23 bases lay in between. The CDR3 sequence is CASSPRLVGELGKNIQYF. CDR3 nucleotides: TGTGCCAGCAGCCCTCGACTAGTAGGGGAGCTGGGCAAAAACATTCAGTACTTC. The entire variable domain, with the rest obtained from reference TRBV7-2 and TRBJ2-4, is as follows: GAGVSQSPSNKVTEKGKDVELRCDPISGHTALYWYRQSLGQGLEFLIYFQGNSAPDKSGLPSDRFSAERTGGSVSTLTIQRTQQEDSAVYLCASSPRLVGELGKNIQYFGAGTRLSVL.

The chain uses TRBV15 and TRBJ2-3, with 9 bases that match TRBD1. The germline V gene encodes CDR1 LNHNV and CDR2 YYDKDF (reference sequence). CDR3 size: 16 residues. V trimming: 0 bases; J trimming: 3 bases; junction bases outside the gene matches: 4. CDR3 sequence: CATSRDLDRGTDTQYF. As DNA, the CDR3 is TGTGCCACCAGCAGAGATTTGGACAGGGGAACAGATACGCAGTATTTT.

In its sample, this clone was seen a few times. The chain carries TRBV20-1 and TRBJ1-2; D is uncertain. V was trimmed by 0 bases and J by 7 bases, leaving 6 bases between them. Germline V gene sequence: CDR1 DFQATT, CDR2 SNEGSKA (reference sequence). The CDR3 extends over 11 amino acids. The chain's CDR3 is CSAREASGYTF. The CDR3 DNA sequence: TGCAGTGCTAGAGAAGCCTCTGGCTACACCTTC.

This chain links TRBV7-9 with TRBJ2-3; 13 positions agree with TRBD2. V was clipped by 5 bases and J by 4 bases; unmatched bases: 3. Germline loops: CDR1 SEHNR, CDR2 FQNEAQ (reference sequence). This CDR3 has 15 residues. The CDR3 DNA sequence: TGTGCCAGCAGCGACACTAGCGGGGGGGCAGATACGCAGTATTTT. Translated: CASSDTSGGADTQYF. The full variable domain, its missing parts supplied by reference TRBV7-9 and TRBJ2-3, is DTGVSQNPRHKITKRGQNVTFRCDPISEHNRLYWYRQTLGQGPEFLTYFQNEAQLEKSRLLSDRFSAERPKGSFSTLEIQRTEQGDSAMYLCASSDTSGGADTQYFGPGTRLTVL.

The chain carries TRBV18 and TRBJ1-6; D unclear. Trimming shortened V by 0 bases and J by 6 bases, and 9 bases separated the two germline ends. This CDR3 spans 15 amino acids. CDR1 and CDR2 from the germline V gene are KGHSH and LQKENI. CDR3 loop: CASSPPLSPNSPLHF. DNA for the CDR3: TGTGCCAGCTCACCACCACTGTCCCCTAATTCACCCCTCCACTTT.

This clone was seen just once. The gene calls are TRBV5-8 and TRBJ1-2; TRBD1 might be the D (5 bases). The germline gives CDR1 SGHTS, CDR2 YDEGEE. Between the trimmed V and J ends, which lost 1 base and 2 bases, there was a span of 6 bases. The CDR3 covers 13 residues. The CDR3 reads CASSLRTNYGYTF. As DNA, the CDR3 is TGTGCCAGCAGCTTGCGGACAAACTATGGCTACACCTTC.

CDR3 DNA: TGTGCCAGCAGGCGGACAGGGACTAACTATGGCTACACCTTC. Translation: CASRRTGTNYGYTF. The V gene is TRBV28, the J gene TRBJ1-2, with 8 bases identical to TRBD1. Germline loops: CDR1 MDHEN, CDR2 SYDVKM. This CDR3 has 14 amino acids. V trimming: 6 bases; J trimming: 0 bases; junction bases outside the gene matches: 3.

There are a few counts of this clone. The rearrangement links TRBV7-2 to TRBJ1-2, with D hard to call. The CDR3 extends over 14 amino acids. With 2 bases removed from V and 5 bases from J, the gap between germline ends came to 12 bases. CDR1 is SGHTA and CDR2 is FQGNSA in the germline V gene. CDR3 nucleotide sequence: TGTGCCAGCAGCTTACCGCTGCGGGGATATGGCTACACCTTC. Encoded protein: CASSLPLRGYGYTF.